Reported below is one T cell receptor beta chain. The data originate from a study of long-term antiretroviral therapy in people with HIV. At the survey level, the v3.0 immunoSEQ assay was run. Some clones are missing from TCRdb's copy, which holds only in-frame ones; the method was immunoSEQ multiplex PCR. The sample holds over 30,000 clones, about 85% seen once. This CDR3 is built from 14 residues. Germline loops: CDR1 SGHRS, CDR2 YFSETQ. V shed 0 bases and J shed 7 bases, with 11 bases lying between them. The receptor was isolated from a man between 18 and 29 years old with HIV. This specimen consisted of unsorted PBMCs, obtained 1.9 years after starting antiretroviral therapy. V and J are TRBV5-1 and TRBJ1-5; no reliable D call. DNA of the CDR3: TGCGCCAGCAGCTTGGGGATCGCCGGCCAGCCCCAGCATTTT. Translated: CASSLGIAGQPQHF.